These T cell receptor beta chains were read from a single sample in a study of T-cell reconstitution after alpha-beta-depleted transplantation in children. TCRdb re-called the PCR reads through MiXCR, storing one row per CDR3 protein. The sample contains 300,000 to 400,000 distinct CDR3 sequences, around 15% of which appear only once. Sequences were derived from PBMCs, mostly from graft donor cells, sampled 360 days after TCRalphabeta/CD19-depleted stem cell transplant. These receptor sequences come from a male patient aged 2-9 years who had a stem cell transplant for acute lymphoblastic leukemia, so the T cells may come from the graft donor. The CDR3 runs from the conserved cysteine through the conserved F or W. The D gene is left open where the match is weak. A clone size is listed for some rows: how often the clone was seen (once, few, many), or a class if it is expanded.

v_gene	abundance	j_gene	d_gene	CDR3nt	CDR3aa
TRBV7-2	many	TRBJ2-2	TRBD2	TGTGCCAGCAGCTTAGGTAGCGGGGCGAACACCGGGGAGCTGTTTTTT	CASSLGSGANTGELFF
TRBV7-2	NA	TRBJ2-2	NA	TGTGCCAGCAGCTTCCCTCCCACTAGCCTGGAGACCGGGGAGCTGTTTTTT	CASSFPPTSLETGELFF
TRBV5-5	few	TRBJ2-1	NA	TGTGCCAGCAGCTTTTCTACCCGGGCGTGGGCGGGGTTCAATGAGCAGTTCTTC	CASSFSTRAWAGFNEQFF
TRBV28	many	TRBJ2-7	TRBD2	TGTGCCAGCAGTTTACCGGGGGGGGAGCAGTACTTC	CASSLPGGEQYF
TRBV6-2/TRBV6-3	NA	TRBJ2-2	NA	TGTGCCAGCAGTTACCAGAACACCGGGGAGCTGTTTTTT	CASSYQNTGELFF
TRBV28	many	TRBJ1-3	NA	TGTGCCAGCAAATACAGGGCGGCTGGAAACACCATATATTTT	CASKYRAAGNTIYF
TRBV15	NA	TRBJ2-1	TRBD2	TGTGCCACCAGCGGACGGACTAGCGGGAGTGAGCAGTTCTTC	CATSGRTSGSEQFF
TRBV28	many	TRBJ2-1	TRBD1	TGTGCCAGCAGTATCGGACAGGGCTACAATGAGCAGTTCTTC	CASSIGQGYNEQFF
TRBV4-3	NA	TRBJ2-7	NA	TGCGCCAGCAGTCTCGTAAGGGGAGGCGAGCAGTACTTC	CASSLVRGGEQYF
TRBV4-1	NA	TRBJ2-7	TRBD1	TGCGCCAGCAGCCTCCCAGGACAGGTGATTCCTCCAACCCATCCGGGGTCCGAGCAGTACTTC	CASSLPGQVIPPTHPGSEQYF
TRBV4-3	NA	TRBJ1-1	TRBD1	TGCGCCAGCAGCCACAGGGGGGCGGACACTGAAGCTTTCTTT	CASSHRGADTEAFF
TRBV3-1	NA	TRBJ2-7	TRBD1	TGTGCCAGCAGCCAAGGGTTCGGGACAGCCTACGAGCAGTACTTC	CASSQGFGTAYEQYF
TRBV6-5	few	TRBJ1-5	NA	TGTGCCAGCAGTTACTCGGAAGGGCAGCCCCAGCATTTT	CASSYSEGQPQHF
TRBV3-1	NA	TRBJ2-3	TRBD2	TGTGCCAGCAGCCTCGGGACTAGCGGTTCCCTTGGGACGCAGTATTTT	CASSLGTSGSLGTQYF
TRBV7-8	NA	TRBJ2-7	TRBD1	TGTGCCAGCAGCTACCCTGACCGGGACAGGGTAGACTACGAGCAGTACTTC	CASSYPDRDRVDYEQYF
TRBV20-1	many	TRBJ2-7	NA	TGCAGTGCTAGAGATAGGCTTATAAATTACGAGCAGTACTTC	CSARDRLINYEQYF
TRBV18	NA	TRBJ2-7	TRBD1	TGTGCCAGCTCACTGGACAGGGCCAACGAGCAGTACTTC	CASSLDRANEQYF
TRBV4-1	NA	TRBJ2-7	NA	TGCGCCAGCAGCCAAGATGGCCTAGCGAAGTACTTC	CASSQDGLAKYF
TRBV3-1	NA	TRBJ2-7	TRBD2	TGTGCCAGCAGCCAAGTCCCTAGCGGCAGCTCTTACGAGCAGTACTTC	CASSQVPSGSSYEQYF
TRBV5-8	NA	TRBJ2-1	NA	TGTGCCAGCAGCCGGACCTTCGGAGAGCAGTTCTTC	CASSRTFGEQFF
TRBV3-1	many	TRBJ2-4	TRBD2	TGTGCCAGCAGCCAAGCGGTGGGAGGGCCGAACATTCAGTACTTC	CASSQAVGGPNIQYF
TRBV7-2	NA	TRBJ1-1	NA	TGTGCCAGCAGCTTAAGGGATAACACTGAAGCTTTCTTT	CASSLRDNTEAFF
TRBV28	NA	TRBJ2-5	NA	TGTGCCAGCAGTATTCTCACAGGCCAAGAGACCCAGTACTTC	CASSILTGQETQYF
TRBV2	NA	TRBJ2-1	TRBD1	TGTGCCAGCAGTGGGCCAGGGTACGGGACAGGGGGCTCTAGCGGGGACACCTACAATGAGCAGTTCTTC	CASSGPGYGTGGSSGDTYNEQFF
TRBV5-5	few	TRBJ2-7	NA	TGTGCCAGCAGCTTGGTCGGGAGCCTCTACGAGCAGTACTTC	CASSLVGSLYEQYF
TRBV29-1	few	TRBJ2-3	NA	TGCAGCGTTTCGGCCCGGGACGTCACAGATACGCAGTATTTT	CSVSARDVTDTQYF